Presented here are 31 T cell receptor beta chains from one specimen sequenced in a study of blood T cell repertoires in COVID-19. The method was immunoSEQ multiplex PCR; TCRdb's version includes in-frame clones alone and lacks a portion of them. The data show approximately 260,000 clones, around four fifths seen once. The sequencing input was peripheral blood. The receptors were sampled from a man aged 55 to 70 who had recovered from COVID-19.

This chain links TRBV6-5 with TRBJ1-2, with a tentative D call TRBD1 (5 bases). Trimming took off 7 bases at V and 0 bases at J, with 9 bases between the two ends. CDR3 length equals 13 residues. Germline V CDR1 and CDR2: MNHEY, SVGAGI. DNA for the CDR3: TGTGCCAGCACCCGGACAACTAACTATGGCTACACCTTC. It yields the protein CASTRTTNYGYTF.

The chain couples TRBV7-2 to TRBJ2-3; 10 bases match TRBD2. The CDR3 length is 18 residues. Germline lookup yields CDR1 SGHTA and CDR2 FQGNSA. With 7 bases clipped from V and 2 bases from J, the junction kept 15 bases outside the gene matches. The CDR3 nucleotides read TGTGCCAGCACCCCCCGCGGCCTAGCGGGGGCCCCCACAGATACGCAGTATTTT. Amino acids: CASTPRGLAGAPTDTQYF.

This chain uses TRBV27 with TRBJ1-6; the D is unclear. The CDR3 sequence is 14 residues long. Trimming stripped 3 bases from V and 13 bases from J, with 16 bases between. In germline, CDR1 is MNHEY, CDR2 SMNVEV (reference sequence). This chain's CDR3 is CASSLRLSRIPLHF. As DNA, the CDR3 is TGTGCCAGCAGTTTGCGGCTGTCCCGGATCCCCCTCCACTTT.

The count of this clone is one. The CDR3 protein is CAWSGTVQSPLHF. CDR3 bases: TGTGCCTGGTCCGGGACAGTTCAGTCACCCCTCCACTTT. V gene TRBV30 combines with J gene TRBJ1-6, with 7 bases that match TRBD1. This CDR3 is 13 amino acids long. The ends lost 5 bases at V and 10 bases at J; junction bases unmatched: 8. CDR1 is GTSNPN, CDR2 SVGIG, per germline (reference sequence). Full variable domain (outside the CDR3, taken from reference TRBV30 and TRBJ1-6): SQTIHQWPATLVQPVGSPLSLECTVEGTSNPNLYWYRQAAGRGLQLLFYSVGIGQISSEVPQNLSASRPQDRQFILSSKKLLLSDSGFYLCAWSGTVQSPLHFGNGTRLTVT.

The chain uses TRBV5-1 and TRBJ1-1; TRBD1 agrees at 9 bases. The CDR3 consists of 15 residues. Unmatched junction bases numbered 9, after V lost 4 bases and J lost 5 bases. The germline CDR1 and CDR2 sequences are SGHRS and YFSETQ. The CDR3 spells CASSRWTGEGTEAFF. CDR3 nucleotides: TGCGCCAGCAGCAGGTGGACAGGGGAGGGAACTGAAGCTTTCTTT.

The chain links TRBV19 to TRBJ2-2; D may be TRBD1 (6 bases). Trimming cost V 9 bases and J 3 bases, with 20 bases left between them. The CDR3 totals 16 residues. Germline V lookup: CDR1 LNHDA, CDR2 SQIVND (reference sequence). The CDR3 DNA reads TGTGCCAGCCCCCAGGGGTGGTGCGTGGACACCGGGGAGCTGTTTTTT. It yields the protein CASPQGWCVDTGELFF.

The V and J genes are TRBV6-6 and TRBJ2-7; perhaps TRBD1 as D (6 bases). V lost 6 bases, J lost 2 bases, and 11 bases lay in between. The germline gives CDR1 MNHNY, CDR2 SVGAGI (reference sequence). This CDR3 region has 13 residues. The CDR3 is CASSSDRTYEQYF. The DNA of the CDR3 is TGTGCCAGCAGCTCGGACAGAACCTACGAGCAGTACTTC.

This clone has just one count. The CDR3 DNA sequence: TGTGCCAGCAAATTCTCAATACGGGACAGACCATACTCCTATAATTCACCCCTCCACTTT. Its translation: CASKFSIRDRPYSYNSPLHF. The chain combines TRBV9 with TRBJ1-6; 7 positions match TRBD1. V dropped 6 bases and J dropped 0; count of bases not matched to a gene: 18. The CDR3 is made up of 20 amino acids. The germline V gene encodes CDR1 SGDLS and CDR2 YYNGEE.

J is TRBJ2-1 and V is TRBV5-1, with 14 bases that match TRBD2. This CDR3 is 17 amino acids long. CDR1 SGHRS and CDR2 YFSETQ come from the germline V gene. V lost 1 base, J lost 8 bases, and 8 bases stayed unmatched. In DNA, the CDR3 is TGCGCCAGCAGCTTGATGGGGACTAGCGGGAGTTCGGATGAGCAGTTCTTC. Its protein is CASSLMGTSGSSDEQFF.

The CDR3 loop is CAILRGYNEQFF. For the CDR3, the DNA is TGTGCCATCCTGAGGGGGTACAATGAGCAGTTCTTC. The chain employs TRBV10-3 and TRBJ2-1; tentative D call: TRBD1 (6 bases). The CDR3 has 12 amino acids. Germline CDR1 ENHRY, CDR2 SYGVKD. V lost 8 bases to trimming and J lost 4 bases, with 9 bases between them.

In this sample, this clone turned up a few times. The chain uses TRBV7-3 and TRBJ1-6; 12 positions agree with TRBD1. After removal of 5 bases from V and 6 bases from J, the junction contained 5 bases not matched to a gene. The CDR3 has 16 amino acids. Germline lookup yields CDR1 SGHTA and CDR2 FQGTGA. This chain's CDR3 is CASSPRDRGRNSPLHF. DNA for the CDR3: TGTGCCAGCAGCCCCCGGGACAGGGGGCGTAATTCACCCCTCCACTTT.

The chain carries TRBV25-1 and TRBJ2-5; 12 bases fit TRBD1. Per germline, CDR1 MGHDK and CDR2 SYGVNS. Trimming took 3 bases from V and 2 from J; bases not matched to a gene: 1. This CDR3 spans 15 amino acids. The CDR3 nucleotides read TGTGCCAGCAGTGAGGGACAGGGGGCACAAGAGACCCAGTACTTC. It is translated as CASSEGQGAQETQYF.

This clone was seen only once. The chain links TRBV5-6 to TRBJ2-7, with D tentatively TRBD2 (6 bases). Germline V gene data show CDR1 as SGHDT and CDR2 as YYEEEE. Deletions cut 0 bases from V and 8 bases from J, with 15 bases between. CDR3 length equals 14 residues. The CDR3 DNA reads as TGTGCCAGCAGCTTGGGGTGGGACTCAAGTCAGCAGTACTTC. Protein: CASSLGWDSSQQYF.

This rearrangement joins TRBV19 to TRBJ1-4; 7 nucleotides align to TRBD1. The ends lost 6 bases at V and 7 bases at J; junction bases unmatched: 14. There are 16 residues in the CDR3. Germline V gene sequence: CDR1 LNHDA, CDR2 SQIVND (reference sequence). The CDR3 spells CASSNRRQGGGEKLFF. CDR3 DNA: TGTGCCAGTAGCAATCGAAGACAGGGCGGTGGTGAAAAACTGTTTTTT.

The chain combines TRBV5-4 with TRBJ2-7; 7 nucleotides align to TRBD2. The CDR3 runs to 14 residues. V shed 0 bases and J 6 bases; nucleotides not matched to a gene: 6. Germline V lookup: CDR1 SGHNT, CDR2 YYREEE (reference sequence). In DNA form, the CDR3 reads TGTGCCAGCAGCTTGGGACTAGCCTCTGGCGAGCAGTACTTC. Translating it yields CASSLGLASGEQYF.

The chain joins TRBV19 to TRBJ2-3; no clear D gene. Trimming removed 2 bases at V and 4 bases at J, with 10 bases between. Per germline, CDR1 LNHDA and CDR2 SQIVND (reference sequence). There are 14 residues in the CDR3. The CDR3: CASSIRGLADTQYF. Here the CDR3 DNA reads TGTGCCAGTAGTATAAGAGGATTAGCAGATACGCAGTATTTT.

J is TRBJ1-2 and V is TRBV6-2 or TRBV6-3, with TRBD1 matching 7 bases. V lost 6 bases, J lost 2 bases, and 6 bases stayed unmatched. The CDR3 is made up of 14 amino acids. CDR1 is MNHEY and CDR2 is SVGEGT in the germline V gene. The DNA for the CDR3 is TGTGCCAGCAGCCGGACGGGACAGAACTATGGCTACACCTTC. This encodes CASSRTGQNYGYTF.

This clone has a single count. The chain recombines TRBV5-1 with TRBJ2-5; a weak D match, TRBD1 (7 bases). The V end was cut by 4 bases, the J end by 6 bases, with 13 bases between. The CDR3 spans 13 residues. Germline CDR1 and CDR2: SGHRS and YFSETQ. The CDR3 DNA follows: TGCGCCAGCAGCGTTGGAGGGGGCCAGACCCAGTACTTC. It specifies CASSVGGGQTQYF.

The V call is TRBV19, the J call TRBJ2-4, with D unclear. Germline V gene data show CDR1 as LNHDA and CDR2 as SQIVND (reference sequence). The CDR3 sequence is 13 residues long. The ends were cut back, 3 bases at V and 8 bases at J, with 11 bases in the middle. Here the CDR3 DNA reads TGTGCCAGTAGTATGTTACTCATAGACATTCAGTACTTC. It encodes CASSMLLIDIQYF. Filled out from reference TRBV19 and TRBJ2-4, the complete variable domain reads DGGITQSPKYLFRKEGQNVTLSCEQNLNHDAMYWYRQDPGQGLRLIYYSQIVNDFQKGDIAEGYSVSREKKESFPLTVTSAQKNPTAFYLCASSMLLIDIQYFGAGTRLSVL.

This rearrangement joins TRBV7-6 to TRBJ2-7; the match to TRBD2 covers 7 bases. The ends lost 5 bases at V and 1 base at J; junction bases unmatched: 8. This CDR3 spans 15 amino acids. Germline CDR1 reads SGHVS; CDR2 reads FNYEAQ. CDR3 DNA sequence: TGTGCCAGCAGCCCTGCCGCTAGCGGTTCCTACGAGCAGTACTTC. It yields the protein CASSPAASGSYEQYF.

A word on this clone: Other DNA sequences within the sample encode an identical CDR3. The rearrangement links TRBV18 to TRBJ1-2, with 8 bases fitting TRBD1. V was clipped by 6 bases and J by 3 bases; unmatched bases: 3. This CDR3 region has 13 residues. Looked up from germline, CDR1 is KGHSH and CDR2 is LQKENI. CDR3 DNA: TGTGCCAGCTCTCTGGACAGGGACTATGGCTACACCTTC. Protein sequence: CASSLDRDYGYTF.

This clone was detected many times. V is TRBV6-6 and J is TRBJ1-2; D is possibly TRBD1 (5 bases). Germline V gene data show CDR1 as MNHNY and CDR2 as SVGAGI (reference sequence). The V gene lost 6 bases and the J gene lost 0 bases, with 11 bases spanning the gap. The CDR3 has 14 amino acids. CDR3 protein: CASRKDTANYGYTF. The CDR3 coding sequence is TGTGCCAGCAGGAAGGACACCGCTAACTATGGCTACACCTTC.

The J gene is TRBJ2-3, the V gene TRBV28, with unresolved D. The CDR3 runs 11 residues. The V gene lost 4 bases and the J gene lost 8 bases, with 7 bases spanning the gap. CDR1 is MDHEN and CDR2 is SYDVKM in the germline V gene. This CDR3 reads CASSYRATQYF. Written as DNA, the CDR3 is TGTGCCAGCAGTTACAGAGCTACGCAGTATTTT.

V usage is TRBV19 and J usage is TRBJ1-3, with a tentative D call TRBD1 (5 bases). The V and J ends lost 1 base and 0 bases respectively, with 7 bases between them. The CDR3 has 15 residues. In germline, CDR1 is LNHDA, CDR2 SQIVND (reference sequence). The CDR3 here is CASSIGQISGNTIYF. For the CDR3, the DNA is TGTGCCAGTAGTATAGGACAGATCTCTGGAAACACCATATATTTT.

The rearrangement uses TRBV6-5 and TRBJ2-7, with TRBD2 matching over 7 bases. In germline, CDR1 is MNHEY, CDR2 SVGAGI. J lost 3 bases, V lost 6 bases, and 5 bases had no gene match. This CDR3 is built from 13 residues. The CDR3 reads CASRRETSYEQYF. The CDR3 DNA reads TGTGCCAGCAGGCGGGAGACGAGCTACGAGCAGTACTTC.

This sequence joins TRBV19 and TRBJ1-3; TRBD1 matches at 8 bases. J lost 4 bases, V lost 6 bases, and 5 bases had no gene match. Germline-derived CDR1 and CDR2 are LNHDA and SQIVND (reference sequence). The CDR3 runs 14 residues. CDR3 loop: CASRTRQGGNTIYF. In DNA form, the CDR3 reads TGTGCCAGTAGGACTCGACAGGGGGGAAACACCATATATTTT.

The chain has TRBV4-1 and TRBJ2-4, with 7 bases fitting TRBD1. CDR1 is MGHRA, CDR2 YSYEKL, per germline. This CDR3 region has 18 residues. With 3 bases clipped from V and 0 bases from J, the junction kept 11 bases outside the gene matches. The CDR3 loop is CASSHSGTAVLAKNIQYF. The CDR3 DNA follows: TGCGCCAGCAGCCATTCCGGGACAGCAGTTCTAGCCAAAAACATTCAGTACTTC.

V usage is TRBV7-9 and J usage is TRBJ2-5, with D possibly TRBD1 on 6 matching bases. V lost 2 bases to trimming and J lost 3 bases, with 13 bases between them. CDR3 length equals 15 residues. Germline lookup yields CDR1 SEHNR and CDR2 FQNEAQ (reference sequence). CDR3 sequence reads: CASSLPGQVEETQYF. Here the CDR3 DNA reads TGTGCCAGCAGCTTACCGGGACAAGTAGAAGAGACCCAGTACTTC.

V usage is TRBV5-5 and J usage is TRBJ2-7; D is perhaps TRBD1 (6 bases). CDR3 length: 15 residues. The germline CDR1 and CDR2 sequences are SGHKS and YYEKEE (reference sequence). The ends were cut back, 4 bases at V and 0 bases at J, with 14 bases in the middle. Written as DNA, the CDR3 is TGTGCCAGCAGCACCCTGGTAGGGGGCTCCTACGAGCAGTACTTC. It translates to CASSTLVGGSYEQYF.

The chain couples TRBV15 to TRBJ2-7, with 10 positions matching TRBD1. The CDR3 runs 15 residues. The germline V gene encodes CDR1 LNHNV and CDR2 YYDKDF (reference sequence). The trim removed 1 base at V and 4 bases at J, leaving 4 bases unmatched. The CDR3: CATSRGQGARYEQYF. Here the CDR3 DNA reads TGTGCCACCAGCAGAGGACAGGGGGCGAGGTACGAGCAGTACTTC.

This chain's CDR3 is CASSFRGQYRDTQYF. The CDR3 region has the DNA TGTGCCAGCAGTTTCAGGGGGCAGTACCGGGATACGCAGTATTTT. The rearrangement joins TRBV28 to TRBJ2-3; 8 bases fit TRBD1. This CDR3 spans 15 amino acids. From germline, CDR1 is MDHEN and CDR2 SYDVKM. Germline trimming cut 3 bases from V and 6 bases from J; bases unmatched to any gene: 8.